This T cell receptor beta chain was recovered during a study of CD4 T cells in relation to SARS-CoV-2 and coronaviruses. On the study more broadly: After less than 11 days of antigen culture, PBMC TCR beta CDR3s were sequenced. The negative reference was HIV-1 Nef peptide pool or peptide-free culture.

Broader study findings: This crossreactivity analysis covered spike protein alone, no other viral proteins. Crossreactive clones expanded significantly less to SARS-CoV-2 than monoreactive clones.

Profiled with immunoSEQ multiplex PCR; TCRdb holds only in-frame clones, not every one. The sample carries 25,000 to 30,000 clones, over 60% recorded once. Unexposed donor CD4+ T cells date from about 2011-2018, before the COVID-19 pandemic. Isolation of CD4+ T cells took place after approximately eleven days in culture. As to this clone: The target antigen is unknown.

The CDR3 covers 11 residues. Germline CDR1 is SEHNR and CDR2 is FQNEAQ (reference sequence). With 1 base removed from V and 8 bases from J, the gap between germline ends came to 5 bases. The source is a human donor in good health. The sequenced material came from CD4+ T cells from PBMCs, cultured in vitro. This sequence joins TRBV7-9 and TRBJ1-1; D is undetermined. CDR3 DNA: TGTGCCAGCAGCTTAGTGTCCGAAGCTTTCTTT. It is translated as CASSLVSEAFF.